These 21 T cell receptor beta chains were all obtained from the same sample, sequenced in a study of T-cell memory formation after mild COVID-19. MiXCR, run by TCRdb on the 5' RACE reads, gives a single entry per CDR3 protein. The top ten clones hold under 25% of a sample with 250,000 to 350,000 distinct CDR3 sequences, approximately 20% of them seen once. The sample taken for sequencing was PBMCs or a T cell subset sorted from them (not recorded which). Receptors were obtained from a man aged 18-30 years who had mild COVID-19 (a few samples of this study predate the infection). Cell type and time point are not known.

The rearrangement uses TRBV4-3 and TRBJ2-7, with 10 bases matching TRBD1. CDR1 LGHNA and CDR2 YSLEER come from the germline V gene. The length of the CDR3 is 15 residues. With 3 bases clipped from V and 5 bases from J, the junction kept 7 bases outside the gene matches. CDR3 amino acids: CASSHGRQGAHEQYF. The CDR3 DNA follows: TGCGCCAGCAGCCATGGGAGACAGGGGGCCCACGAGCAGTACTTC.

CDR3 protein: CASSPSPGQGIYGYTF. CDR3 bases: TGTGCCAGCAGCCCCTCCCCGGGACAGGGAATCTATGGCTACACCTTC. V gene TRBV7-3 combines with J gene TRBJ1-2; 9 nucleotides agree with TRBD1. V trimming: 5 bases; J trimming: 4 bases; junction bases outside the gene matches: 11. The CDR3 is 16 residues long. In germline, CDR1 is SGHTA, CDR2 FQGTGA.

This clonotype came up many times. Here the CDR3 DNA reads TGTGCCAGCAGCTCAGCAGGGCACCATGAGCAGTTCTTC. Its protein is CASSSAGHHEQFF. The V gene is TRBV7-2, the J gene TRBJ2-1; D is possibly TRBD1 (5 bases). The CDR3 totals 13 residues. CDR1 and CDR2 (germline): SGHTA, FQGNSA. V lost 4 bases and J lost 8, with 12 bases in between.

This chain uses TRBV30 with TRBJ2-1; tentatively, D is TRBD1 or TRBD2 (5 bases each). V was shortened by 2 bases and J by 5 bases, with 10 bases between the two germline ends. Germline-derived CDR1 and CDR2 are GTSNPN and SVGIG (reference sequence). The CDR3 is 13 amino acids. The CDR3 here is CAWSRDDDNEQFF. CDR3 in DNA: TGTGCCTGGAGTCGGGACGACGACAATGAGCAGTTCTTC.

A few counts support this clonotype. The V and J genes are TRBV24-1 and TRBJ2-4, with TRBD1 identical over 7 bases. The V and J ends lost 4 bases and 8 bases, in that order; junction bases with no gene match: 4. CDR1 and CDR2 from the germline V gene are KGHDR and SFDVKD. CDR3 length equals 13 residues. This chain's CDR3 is CATSDPDRDIQYF. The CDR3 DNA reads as TGTGCCACCAGTGACCCTGACAGGGACATTCAGTACTTC.

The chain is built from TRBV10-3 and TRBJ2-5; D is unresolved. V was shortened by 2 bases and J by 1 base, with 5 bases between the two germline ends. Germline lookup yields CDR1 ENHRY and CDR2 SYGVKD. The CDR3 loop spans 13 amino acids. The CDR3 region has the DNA TGTGCCATCAGTGAGGCAGGCCAAGAGACCCAGTACTTC. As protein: CAISEAGQETQYF.

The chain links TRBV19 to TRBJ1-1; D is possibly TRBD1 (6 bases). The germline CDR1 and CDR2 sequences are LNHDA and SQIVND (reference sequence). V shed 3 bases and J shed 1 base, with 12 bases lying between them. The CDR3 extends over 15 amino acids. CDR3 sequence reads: CASSMGALPNTEAFF. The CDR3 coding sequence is TGTGCCAGTAGTATGGGGGCACTGCCGAACACTGAAGCTTTCTTT.

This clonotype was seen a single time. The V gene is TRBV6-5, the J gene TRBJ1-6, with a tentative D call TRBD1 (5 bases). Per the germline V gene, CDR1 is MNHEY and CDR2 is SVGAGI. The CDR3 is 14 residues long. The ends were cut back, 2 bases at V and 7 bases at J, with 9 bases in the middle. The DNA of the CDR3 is TGTGCCAGCAGTTACGTTGGGGGAAATTCACCCCTCCACTTT. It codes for CASSYVGGNSPLHF.

CDR3 amino acids: CASSQGASRETQYF. DNA for the CDR3: TGTGCCAGCAGCCAAGGGGCTAGCCGAGAGACCCAGTACTTC. The chain recombines TRBV4-2 with TRBJ2-5; D is possibly TRBD2 (5 bases). V was pared by 1 base and J by 4 bases, with 10 bases between. CDR1 and CDR2 from the germline V gene are LGHNA and YNFKEQ. The CDR3 has 14 residues.

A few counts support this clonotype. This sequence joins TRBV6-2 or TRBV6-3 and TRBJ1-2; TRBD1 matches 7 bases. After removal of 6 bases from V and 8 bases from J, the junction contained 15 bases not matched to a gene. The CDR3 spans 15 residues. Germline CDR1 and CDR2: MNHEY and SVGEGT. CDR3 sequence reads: CASRYNFDRDGGYTF. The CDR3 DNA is TGTGCCAGCAGATATAATTTCGACAGGGACGGGGGCTACACCTTC.

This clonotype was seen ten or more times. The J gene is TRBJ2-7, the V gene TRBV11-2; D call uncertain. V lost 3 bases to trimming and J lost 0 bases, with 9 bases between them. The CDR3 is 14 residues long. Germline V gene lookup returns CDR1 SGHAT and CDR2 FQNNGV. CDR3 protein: CASSFPVSSYEQYF. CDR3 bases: TGTGCCAGCAGCTTCCCGGTGAGCTCCTACGAGCAGTACTTC.

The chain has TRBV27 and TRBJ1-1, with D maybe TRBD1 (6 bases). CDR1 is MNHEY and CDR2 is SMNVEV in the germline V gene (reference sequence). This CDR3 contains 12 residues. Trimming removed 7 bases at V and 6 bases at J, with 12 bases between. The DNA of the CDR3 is TGTGCCAGCAAACAGGGCTACGCTGAAGCTTTCTTT. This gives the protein CASKQGYAEAFF.

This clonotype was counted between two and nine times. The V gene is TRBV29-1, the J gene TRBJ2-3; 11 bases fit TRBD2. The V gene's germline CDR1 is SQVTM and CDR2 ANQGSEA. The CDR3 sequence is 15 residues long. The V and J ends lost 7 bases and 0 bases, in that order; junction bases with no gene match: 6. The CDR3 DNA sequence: TGCAGCGGACGACTAGCGGGGTCGAGCACAGATACGCAGTATTTT. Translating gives CSGRLAGSSTDTQYF.

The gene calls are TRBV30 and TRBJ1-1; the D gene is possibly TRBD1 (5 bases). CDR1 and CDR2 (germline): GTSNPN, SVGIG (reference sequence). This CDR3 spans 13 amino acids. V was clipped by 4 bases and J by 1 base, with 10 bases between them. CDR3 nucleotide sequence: TGTGCCTGGACCGATGGGGGGAACACTGAAGCTTTCTTT. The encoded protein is CAWTDGGNTEAFF.

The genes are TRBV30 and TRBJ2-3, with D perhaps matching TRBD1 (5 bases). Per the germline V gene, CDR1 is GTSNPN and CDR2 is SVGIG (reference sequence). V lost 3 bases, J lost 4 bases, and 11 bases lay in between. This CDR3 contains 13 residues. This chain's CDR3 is CAWSRARADTQYF. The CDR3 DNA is TGTGCCTGGAGCAGGGCCCGCGCAGATACGCAGTATTTT.

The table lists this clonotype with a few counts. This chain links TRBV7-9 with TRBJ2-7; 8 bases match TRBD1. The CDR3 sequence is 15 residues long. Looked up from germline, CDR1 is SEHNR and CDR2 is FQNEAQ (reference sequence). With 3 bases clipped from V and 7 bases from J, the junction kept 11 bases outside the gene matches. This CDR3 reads CASSLLRDRSTEQYF. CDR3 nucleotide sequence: TGTGCCAGCAGCTTGTTACGGGACAGGTCCACGGAGCAGTACTTC. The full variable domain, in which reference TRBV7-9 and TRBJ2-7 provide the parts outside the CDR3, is DTGVSQNPRHKITKRGQNVTFRCDPISEHNRLYWYRQTLGQGPEFLTYFQNEAQLEKSRLLSDRFSAERPKGSFSTLEIQRTEQGDSAMYLCASSLLRDRSTEQYFGPGTRLTVT.

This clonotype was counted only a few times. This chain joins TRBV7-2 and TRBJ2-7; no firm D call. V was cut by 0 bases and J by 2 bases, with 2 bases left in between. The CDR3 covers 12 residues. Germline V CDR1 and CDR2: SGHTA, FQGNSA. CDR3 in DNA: TGTGCCAGCAGCTTAGCCCCCTACGAGCAGTACTTC. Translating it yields CASSLAPYEQYF.

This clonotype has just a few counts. CDR3 nucleotide sequence: TGTGCCAGCAGTTTTGCTTACACCGGGGAGCTGTTTTTT. Translated: CASSFAYTGELFF. The chain couples TRBV12-3 or TRBV12-4 to TRBJ2-2; unclear D gene. Between the trimmed V and J ends, which lost 3 bases and 3 bases, there was a span of 5 bases. The CDR3 runs to 13 residues.

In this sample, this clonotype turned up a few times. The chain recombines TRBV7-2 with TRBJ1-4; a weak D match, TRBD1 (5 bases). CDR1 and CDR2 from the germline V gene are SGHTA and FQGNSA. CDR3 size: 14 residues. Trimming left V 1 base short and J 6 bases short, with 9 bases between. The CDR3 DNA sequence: TGTGCCAGCAGCTTAGTCCGGGGGTATGAAAAACTGTTTTTT. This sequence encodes CASSLVRGYEKLFF.

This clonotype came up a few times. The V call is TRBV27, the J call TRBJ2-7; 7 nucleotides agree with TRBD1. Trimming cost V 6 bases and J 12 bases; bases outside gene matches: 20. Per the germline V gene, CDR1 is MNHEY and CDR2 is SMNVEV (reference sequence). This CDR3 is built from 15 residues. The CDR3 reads CASSPSKERQGHPYV. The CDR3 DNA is TGTGCCAGCAGCCCCTCGAAGGAGAGACAGGGTCATCCGTACGTC.

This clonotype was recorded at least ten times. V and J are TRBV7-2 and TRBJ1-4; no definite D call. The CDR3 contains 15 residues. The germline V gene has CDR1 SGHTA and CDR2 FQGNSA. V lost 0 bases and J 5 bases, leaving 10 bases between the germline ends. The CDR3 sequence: CASSLAWQPNEKLFF. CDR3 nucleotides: TGTGCCAGCAGCTTAGCATGGCAGCCGAATGAAAAACTGTTTTTT.